This T cell receptor beta chain was sequenced in a study of PD-L1 blockade in urothelial cancer. The wider study: T cells numbered a median of 141,255 in the blood samples.

Stated time point: pretreatment peripheral blood. Each PCR had synthetic TCR analog templates added to it as a spike-in. Profiling relied on immunoSEQ multiplex PCR, and the TCRdb table lists in-frame clones only, not all of them. The data contain tens of thousands of clones, more than 80% of them singletons. The sequence came from a man in his sixties or seventies with urothelial cancer. This material consisted of PBMCs, taken around atezolizumab (anti-PD-L1) treatment.

The CDR3 protein is CSARSGLAGSYEQYF. DNA of the CDR3: TGCAGCGCCAGATCGGGACTAGCGGGGAGCTACGAGCAGTACTTC. V gene TRBV29-1 combines with J gene TRBJ2-7, with 13 nucleotides matching TRBD2. The CDR3 is 15 amino acids. CDR1 SQVTM and CDR2 ANQGSEA come from the germline V gene. V gave up 7 bases and J gave up 3 bases; unmatched junction bases: 9.